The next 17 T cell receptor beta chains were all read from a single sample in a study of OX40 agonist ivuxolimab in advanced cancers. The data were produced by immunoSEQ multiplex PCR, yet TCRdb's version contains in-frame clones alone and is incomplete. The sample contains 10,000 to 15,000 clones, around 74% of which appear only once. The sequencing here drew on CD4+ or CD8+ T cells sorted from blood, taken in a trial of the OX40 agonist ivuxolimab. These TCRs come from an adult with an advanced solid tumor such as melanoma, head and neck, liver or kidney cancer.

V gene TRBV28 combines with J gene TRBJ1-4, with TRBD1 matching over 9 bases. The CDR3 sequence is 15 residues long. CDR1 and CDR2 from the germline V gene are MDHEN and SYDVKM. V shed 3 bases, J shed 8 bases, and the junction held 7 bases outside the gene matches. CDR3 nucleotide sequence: TGTGCCAGCAGTTTGGGACAGGGCTTTCGCGAAAAACTGTTTTTT. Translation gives CASSLGQGFREKLFF.

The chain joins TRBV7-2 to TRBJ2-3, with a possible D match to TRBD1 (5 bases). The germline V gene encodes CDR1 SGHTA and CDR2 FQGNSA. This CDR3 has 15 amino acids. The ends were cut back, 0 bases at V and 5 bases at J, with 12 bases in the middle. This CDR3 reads CASSLAAGQRDTQYF. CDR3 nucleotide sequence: TGTGCCAGCAGCTTAGCGGCAGGGCAGAGAGATACGCAGTATTTT.

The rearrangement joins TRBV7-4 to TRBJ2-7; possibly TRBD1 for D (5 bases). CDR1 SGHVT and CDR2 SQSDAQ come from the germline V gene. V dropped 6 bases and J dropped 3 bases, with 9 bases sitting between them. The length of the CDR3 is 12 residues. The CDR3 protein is CASRGHSYEQYV. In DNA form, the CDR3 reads TGTGCCAGCAGAGGACACAGCTACGAGCAGTACGTC.

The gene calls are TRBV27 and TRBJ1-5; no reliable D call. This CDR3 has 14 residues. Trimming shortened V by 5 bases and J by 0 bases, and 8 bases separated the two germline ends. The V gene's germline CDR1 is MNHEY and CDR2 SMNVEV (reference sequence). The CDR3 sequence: CASSTRSSNQPQHF. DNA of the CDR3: TGTGCCAGCAGTACCAGAAGTAGCAATCAGCCCCAGCATTTT.

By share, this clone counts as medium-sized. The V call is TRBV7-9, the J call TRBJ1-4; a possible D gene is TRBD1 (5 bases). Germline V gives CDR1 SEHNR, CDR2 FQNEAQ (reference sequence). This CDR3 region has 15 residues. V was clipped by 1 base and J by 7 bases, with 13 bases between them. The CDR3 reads CASSLVAAGGEKLFF. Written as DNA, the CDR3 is TGTGCCAGCAGCTTAGTAGCAGCGGGGGGTGAAAAACTGTTTTTT.

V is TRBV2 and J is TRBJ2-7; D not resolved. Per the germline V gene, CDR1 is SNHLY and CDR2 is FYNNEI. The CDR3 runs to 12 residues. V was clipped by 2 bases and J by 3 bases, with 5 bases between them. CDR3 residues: CASSEPDYEQYF. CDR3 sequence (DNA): TGTGCCAGCAGTGAACCCGACTACGAGCAGTACTTC.

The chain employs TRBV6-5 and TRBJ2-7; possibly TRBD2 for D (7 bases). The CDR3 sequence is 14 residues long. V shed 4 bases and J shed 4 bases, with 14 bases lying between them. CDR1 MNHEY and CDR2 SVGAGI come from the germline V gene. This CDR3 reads CASSSGQRGYEQYV. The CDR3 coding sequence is TGTGCCAGCAGTTCCGGACAGCGGGGATACGAGCAGTACGTC.

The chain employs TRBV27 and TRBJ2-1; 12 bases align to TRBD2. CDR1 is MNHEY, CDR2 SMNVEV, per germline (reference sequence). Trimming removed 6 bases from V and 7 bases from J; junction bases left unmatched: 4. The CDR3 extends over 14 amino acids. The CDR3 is CASRTSGSTNEQFF. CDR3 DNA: TGTGCCAGCAGGACTAGCGGGAGTACGAATGAGCAGTTCTTC.

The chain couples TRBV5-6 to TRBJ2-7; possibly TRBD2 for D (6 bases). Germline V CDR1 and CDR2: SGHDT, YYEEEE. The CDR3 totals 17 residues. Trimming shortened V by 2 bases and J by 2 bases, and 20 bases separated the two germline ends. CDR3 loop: CASSFGSGGGPTYEQYV. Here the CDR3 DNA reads TGTGCCAGCAGCTTTGGGTCCGGGGGAGGCCCTACCTACGAGCAGTACGTC.

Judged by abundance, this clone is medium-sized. CDR3 in DNA: TGTGCCAGCGGTTCCGGGGCGGGGTACAATGAGCAGTTCTTC. Protein: CASGSGAGYNEQFF. This chain joins TRBV27 and TRBJ2-1; a weak D match, TRBD2 (6 bases). V lost 8 bases and J 4 bases, leaving 15 bases between the germline ends. The CDR3 is 14 amino acids. Germline V gene data show CDR1 as MNHEY and CDR2 as SMNVEV (reference sequence).

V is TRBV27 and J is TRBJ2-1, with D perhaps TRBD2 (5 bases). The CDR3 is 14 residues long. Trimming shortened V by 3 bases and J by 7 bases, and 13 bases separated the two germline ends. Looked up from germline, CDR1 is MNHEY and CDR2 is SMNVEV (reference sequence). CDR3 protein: CASSFVGAVNEQFF. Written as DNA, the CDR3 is TGTGCCAGCAGTTTCGTGGGAGCGGTAAATGAGCAGTTCTTC.

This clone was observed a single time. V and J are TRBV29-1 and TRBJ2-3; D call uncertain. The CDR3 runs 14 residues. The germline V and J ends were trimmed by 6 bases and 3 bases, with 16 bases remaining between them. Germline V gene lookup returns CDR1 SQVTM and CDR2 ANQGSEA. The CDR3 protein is CSVHDIIGTDTQYF. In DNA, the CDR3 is TGCAGCGTACACGACATAATTGGGACAGATACGCAGTATTTT.

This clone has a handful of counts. The CDR3 spells CASSEGRGQPQHF. The CDR3 DNA is TGTGCCAGCAGTGAGGGCAGGGGTCAGCCCCAGCATTTT. The chain employs TRBV2 and TRBJ1-5; D perhaps matches TRBD1 (6 bases). The CDR3 runs 13 residues. The germline CDR1 and CDR2 sequences are SNHLY and FYNNEI. V shed 3 bases and J shed 6 bases, with 9 bases lying between them.

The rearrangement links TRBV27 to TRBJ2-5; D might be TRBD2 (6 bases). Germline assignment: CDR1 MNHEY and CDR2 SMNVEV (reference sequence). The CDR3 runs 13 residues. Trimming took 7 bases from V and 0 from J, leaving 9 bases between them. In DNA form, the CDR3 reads TGTGCCAGCATGGGGGGTTACCAAGAGACCCAGTACTTC. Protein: CASMGGYQETQYF.

In DNA, the CDR3 is TGTGCCAGCAGCTTATTTTTCGGGGCCCAAGAGACCCAGTACTTC. It translates to CASSLFFGAQETQYF. The chain employs TRBV11-2 and TRBJ2-5; D possibly matches TRBD1 or TRBD2 (5 bases each). The germline gives CDR1 SGHAT, CDR2 FQNNGV. V gave up 2 bases and J gave up 1 base, with 11 bases separating them. This CDR3 comprises 15 residues.

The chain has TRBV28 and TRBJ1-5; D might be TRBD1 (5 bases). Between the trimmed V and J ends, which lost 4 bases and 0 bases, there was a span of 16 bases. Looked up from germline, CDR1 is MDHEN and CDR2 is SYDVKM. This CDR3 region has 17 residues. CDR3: CASSSHPDSNSNQPQHF. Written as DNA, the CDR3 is TGTGCCAGCAGTTCTCACCCAGACAGTAATAGCAATCAGCCCCAGCATTTT.

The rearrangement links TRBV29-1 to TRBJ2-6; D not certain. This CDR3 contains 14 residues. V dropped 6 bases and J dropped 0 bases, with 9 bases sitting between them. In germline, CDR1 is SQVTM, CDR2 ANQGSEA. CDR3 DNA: TGCAGCGTAGCACGAGACTCTGGGGCCAACGTCCTGACTTTC. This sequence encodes CSVARDSGANVLTF.